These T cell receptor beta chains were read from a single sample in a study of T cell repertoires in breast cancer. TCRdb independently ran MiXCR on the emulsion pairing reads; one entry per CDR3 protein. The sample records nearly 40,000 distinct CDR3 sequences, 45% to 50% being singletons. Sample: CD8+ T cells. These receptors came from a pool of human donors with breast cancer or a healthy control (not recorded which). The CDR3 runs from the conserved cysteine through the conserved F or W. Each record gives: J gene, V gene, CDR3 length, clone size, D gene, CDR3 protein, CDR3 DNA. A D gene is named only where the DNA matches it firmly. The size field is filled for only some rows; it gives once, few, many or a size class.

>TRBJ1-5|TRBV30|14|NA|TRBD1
CALRETGVRQPQHF
TGTGCCCTCCGAGAGACAGGGGTACGTCAGCCCCAGCATTTT
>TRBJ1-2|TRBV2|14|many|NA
CASSERDGPYGYTF
TGTGCCAGCAGTGAAAGGGACGGCCCATATGGCTACACCTTC
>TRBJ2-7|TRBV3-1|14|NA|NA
CATSSSLKGYEQYF
TGTGCCACCTCATCGAGTCTCAAAGGCTACGAGCAGTACTTC
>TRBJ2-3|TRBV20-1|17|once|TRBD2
CSARDALAQSYTDTQYF
TGCAGTGCTAGAGATGCACTAGCGCAATCTTACACAGATACGCAGTATTTT
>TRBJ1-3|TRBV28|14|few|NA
CASSFDRSGNTIYF
TGTGCCAGCAGTTTCGACAGATCTGGAAACACCATATATTTT
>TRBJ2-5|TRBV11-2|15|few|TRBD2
CASSEGLGEQETQYF
TGTGCCAGCAGCGAGGGACTAGGGGAACAAGAGACCCAGTACTTC
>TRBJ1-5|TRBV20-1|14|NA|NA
CSALTSGSTDTQHF
TGCAGTGCTCTTACTAGCGGGAGTACAGATACGCAGCATTTT
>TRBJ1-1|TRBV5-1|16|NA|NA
CASSPGDRGAPTEAFF
TGCGCCAGCAGCCCCGGGGATCGGGGGGCGCCCACTGAAGCTTTCTTT
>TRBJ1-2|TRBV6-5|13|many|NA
CASSYKEGYGYTF
TGTGCCAGCAGTTACAAAGAAGGCTATGGCTACACCTTC
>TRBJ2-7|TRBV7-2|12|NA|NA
CASSLSWGEQCF
TGTGCCAGCAGCTTGTCGTGGGGGGAGCAGTGCTTC
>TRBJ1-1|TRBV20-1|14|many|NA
CSASQGHSGTEAFF
TGCAGTGCTAGTCAGGGCCACTCGGGTACTGAAGCTTTCTTT